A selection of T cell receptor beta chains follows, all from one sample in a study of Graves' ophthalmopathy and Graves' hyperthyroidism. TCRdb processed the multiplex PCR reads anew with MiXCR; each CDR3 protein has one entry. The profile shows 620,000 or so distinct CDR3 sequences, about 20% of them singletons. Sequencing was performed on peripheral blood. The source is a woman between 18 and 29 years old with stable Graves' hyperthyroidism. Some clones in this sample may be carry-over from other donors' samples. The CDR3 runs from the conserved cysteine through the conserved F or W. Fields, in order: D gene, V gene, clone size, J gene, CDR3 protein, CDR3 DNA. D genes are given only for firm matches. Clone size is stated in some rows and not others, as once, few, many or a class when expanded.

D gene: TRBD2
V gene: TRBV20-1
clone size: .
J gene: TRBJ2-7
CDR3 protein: CSAVGTSGGQYF
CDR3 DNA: TGCAGTGCGGTTGGGACTAGCGGGGGACAGTACTTC

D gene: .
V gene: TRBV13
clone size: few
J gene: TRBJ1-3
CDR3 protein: CASSFQGGGAISGNTIYF
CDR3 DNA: TGTGCCAGCAGCTTCCAGGGAGGGGGGGCTATCTCTGGAAACACCATATATTTT

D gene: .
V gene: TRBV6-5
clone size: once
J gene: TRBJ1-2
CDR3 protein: CASSYGGREYGYTF
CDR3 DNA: TGTGCCAGCAGTTACGGGGGCAGGGAGTATGGCTACACCTTC

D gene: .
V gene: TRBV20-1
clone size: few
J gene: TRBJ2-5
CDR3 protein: CSARPTAYQETQYF
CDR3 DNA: TGCAGTGCTAGACCGACCGCGTACCAAGAGACCCAGTACTTC

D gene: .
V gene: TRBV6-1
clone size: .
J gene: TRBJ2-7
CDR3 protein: CASSGGAHQNEQYF
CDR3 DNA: TGTGCCAGCAGTGGGGGGGCCCACCAAAACGAGCAGTACTTC

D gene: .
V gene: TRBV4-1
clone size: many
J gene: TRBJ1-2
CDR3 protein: CASSQAPGRRDGYTF
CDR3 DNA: TGCGCCAGCAGCCAAGCACCGGGACGACGGGATGGCTACACCTTC

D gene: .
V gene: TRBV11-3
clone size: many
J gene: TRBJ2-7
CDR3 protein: CASSLGQPPDYEQYF
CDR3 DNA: TGTGCCAGCAGCTTAGGACAACCACCAGACTACGAGCAGTACTTC

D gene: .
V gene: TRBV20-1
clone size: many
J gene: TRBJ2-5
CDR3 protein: CSARIGETQYF
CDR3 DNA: TGCAGTGCCCGAATAGGAGAGACCCAGTACTTC

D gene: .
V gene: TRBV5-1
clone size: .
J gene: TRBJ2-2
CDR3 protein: CASEWGLNTGELFF
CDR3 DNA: TGCGCCAGCGAGTGGGGCCTTAACACCGGGGAGCTGTTTTTT

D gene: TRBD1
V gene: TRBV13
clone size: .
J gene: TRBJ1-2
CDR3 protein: CASSWTGRYGYTF
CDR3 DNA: TGTGCCAGCAGCTGGACAGGGCGGTATGGCTACACCTTC

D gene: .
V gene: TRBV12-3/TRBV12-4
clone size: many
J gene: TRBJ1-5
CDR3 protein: CASSLGGSSTQPQHF
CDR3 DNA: TGTGCCAGCAGTTTAGGGGGGTCTTCCACTCAGCCCCAGCATTTT

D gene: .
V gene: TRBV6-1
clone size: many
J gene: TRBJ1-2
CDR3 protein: CASSPGTANHGYTF
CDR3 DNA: TGTGCCAGCAGCCCCGGGACCGCTAACCATGGCTACACCTTC

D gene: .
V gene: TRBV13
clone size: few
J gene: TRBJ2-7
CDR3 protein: CASGPRGTSYEQYF
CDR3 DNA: TGTGCCAGCGGCCCCCGAGGGACTTCCTACGAGCAGTACTTC

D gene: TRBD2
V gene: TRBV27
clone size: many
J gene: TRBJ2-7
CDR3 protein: CASSLSFQTSGDPIGEQYF
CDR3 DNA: TGTGCCAGCAGTTTATCCTTCCAGACTAGCGGGGATCCTATAGGTGAGCAGTACTTC

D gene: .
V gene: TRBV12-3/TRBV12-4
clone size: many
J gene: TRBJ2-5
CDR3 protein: CASTPHLGSNTGQETQYF
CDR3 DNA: TGTGCCAGCACTCCACATCTGGGCTCGAACACTGGCCAAGAGACCCAGTACTTC

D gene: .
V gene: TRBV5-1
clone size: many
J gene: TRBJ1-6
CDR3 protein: CASSLAGSSYNSPLHF
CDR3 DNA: TGTGCCAGCAGCTTAGCAGGGAGCTCCTATAATTCACCCCTCCACTTT

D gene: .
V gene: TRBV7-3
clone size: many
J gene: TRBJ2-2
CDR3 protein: CASSLGVGTGELFF
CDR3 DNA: TGTGCCAGCAGCTTAGGTGTAGGGACCGGGGAGCTGTTTTTT

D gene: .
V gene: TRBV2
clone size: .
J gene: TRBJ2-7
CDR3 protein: CASSVQAVPPYEQYF
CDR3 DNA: TGCGCCAGCAGTGTACAGGCGGTACCGCCCTACGAGCAGTACTTC

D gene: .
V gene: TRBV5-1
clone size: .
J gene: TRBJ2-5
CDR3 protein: CASILSPLFQETRYF
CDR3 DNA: TGCGCCAGCATCCTCTCTCCACTTTTCCAAGAGACCCGGTACTTC

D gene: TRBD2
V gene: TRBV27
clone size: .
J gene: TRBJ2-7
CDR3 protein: CASSNSGRFYEQYF
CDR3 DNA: TGTGCCAGCTCTAATAGCGGGAGATTTTACGAGCAGTACTTC

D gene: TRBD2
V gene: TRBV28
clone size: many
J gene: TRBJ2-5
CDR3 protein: CATIPGGEETQYF
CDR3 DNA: TGTGCCACAATACCCGGGGGGGAAGAGACCCAGTACTTC

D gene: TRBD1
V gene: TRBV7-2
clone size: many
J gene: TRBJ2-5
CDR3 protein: CASSSSLTGKETQYF
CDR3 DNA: TGTGCCAGCAGCTCAAGCCTGACAGGGAAAGAGACCCAGTACTTC

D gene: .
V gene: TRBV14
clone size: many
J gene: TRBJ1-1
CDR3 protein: CASSQQRNTEAFF
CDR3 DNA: TGTGCCAGCAGCCAGCAAAGGAACACTGAAGCTTTCTTT

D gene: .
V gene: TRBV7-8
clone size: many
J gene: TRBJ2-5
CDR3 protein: CASSPGRLYQETQYF
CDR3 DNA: TGTGCCAGCAGCCCGGGACGGCTTTACCAAGAGACCCAGTACTTC

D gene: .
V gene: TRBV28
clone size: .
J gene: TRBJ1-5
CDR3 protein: CASSLYRDLSNQPQHF
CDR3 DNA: TGTGCCAGCAGTTTATACAGGGACCTGAGCAATCAGCCCCAGCATTTT

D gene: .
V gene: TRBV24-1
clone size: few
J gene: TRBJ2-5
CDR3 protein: CATSGAGAQETQYF
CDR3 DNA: TGTGCCACCAGTGGCGCCGGGGCCCAAGAGACCCAGTACTTC

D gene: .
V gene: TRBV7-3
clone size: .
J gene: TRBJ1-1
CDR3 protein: CASSSGVGAEAFF
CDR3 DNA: TGTGCCAGCAGCTCGGGGGTGGGAGCTGAAGCTTTCTTT

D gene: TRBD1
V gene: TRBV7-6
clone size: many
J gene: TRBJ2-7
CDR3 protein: CASSYLTGTGSPEQYF
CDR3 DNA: TGTGCCAGCAGCTACCTAACCGGGACAGGAAGCCCCGAGCAGTACTTC

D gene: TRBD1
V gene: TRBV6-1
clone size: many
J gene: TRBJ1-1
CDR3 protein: CASSVREGAWDTEAFF
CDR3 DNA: TGTGCCAGCAGTGTTCGGGAGGGGGCGTGGGACACTGAAGCTTTCTTT